This T cell receptor beta chain was profiled in a study of identical twins. Study findings and constraints: Cord blood beta clonotypes present at high abundance carried fewer insertions; no such pattern appeared in memory repertoires. With monozygotic twins, out-of-frame TCR alpha sharing exceeded what models estimated.

A note on this clonotype: Its antigen remains unknown.

Template switching, a step in the protocol, added a universal primer site, and cDNA carried unique molecular identifiers. TCRdb independently ran MiXCR on the 5' RACE reads; one entry per CDR3 protein. This table has approximately 190,000 distinct CDR3 sequences, 15% appearing once. The data also belong to a second study, concerning T cells expressing NK-cell markers. From that second work: Alpha-beta TCR T cells were the sole sorting target in several experiments, owing to an anti-gamma-delta TCR antibody.

Source material: CD8+ T cells sorted from blood. The source of this sequence is a woman aged 18-29 years in good health.

This CDR3 reads CASSLNGGRGSEQFF. CDR3 nucleotide sequence: TGTGCCAGTAGTCTCAATGGGGGTCGGGGTAGTGAGCAGTTCTTC. This chain uses TRBV19 with TRBJ2-1; the D call may be TRBD1 or TRBD2 (5 bases each). This CDR3 contains 15 residues. V was shortened by 5 bases and J by 9 bases, with 20 bases between the two germline ends. Germline loops: CDR1 LNHDA, CDR2 SQIVND (reference sequence). Looking up the rest from reference TRBV19 and TRBJ2-1 gives the full variable domain: DGGITQSPKYLFRKEGQNVTLSCEQNLNHDAMYWYRQDPGQGLRLIYYSQIVNDFQKGDIAEGYSVSREKKESFPLTVTSAQKNPTAFYLCASSLNGGRGSEQFFGPGTRLTVL.